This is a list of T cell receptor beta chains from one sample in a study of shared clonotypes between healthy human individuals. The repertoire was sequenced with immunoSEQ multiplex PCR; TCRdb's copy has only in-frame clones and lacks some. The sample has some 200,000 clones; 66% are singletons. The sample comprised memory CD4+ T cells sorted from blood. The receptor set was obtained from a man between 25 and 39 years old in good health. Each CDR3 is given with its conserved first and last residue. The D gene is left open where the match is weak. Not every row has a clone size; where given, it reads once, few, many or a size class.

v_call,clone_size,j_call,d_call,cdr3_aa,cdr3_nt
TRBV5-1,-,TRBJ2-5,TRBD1,CASSLAGGAGQETQYF,TGCGCCAGCAGCTTGGCAGGGGGCGCGGGCCAAGAGACCCAGTACTTC
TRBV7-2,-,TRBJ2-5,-,CASSLDGREETQYF,TGTGCCAGCAGCTTGGATGGACGGGAAGAGACCCAGTACTTC
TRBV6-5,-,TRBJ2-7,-,CASSLGRGAGYEQYF,TGTGCCAGCAGTCTGGGGCGCGGGGCGGGCTACGAGCAGTACTTC
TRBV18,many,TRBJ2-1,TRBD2,CASSPLNPGLAPNEQFF,TGTGCCAGCTCACCGTTAAACCCGGGACTAGCGCCCAATGAGCAGTTCTTC
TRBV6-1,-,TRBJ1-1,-,CASTDQMNTEAFF,TGTGCCAGCACCGACCAAATGAACACTGAAGCTTTCTTT
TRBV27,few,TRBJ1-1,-,CASNGRGWSSTEAFF,TGTGCCAGCAATGGGAGGGGCTGGTCGAGCACTGAAGCTTTCTTT
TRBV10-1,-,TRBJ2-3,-,CASSGQSTQYF,TGCGCCAGCAGTGGACAAAGTACGCAGTATTTT
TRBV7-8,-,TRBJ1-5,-,CANTLRDSNQPQHF,TGTGCCAACACCCTCCGTGATAGCAATCAGCCCCAGCATTTT
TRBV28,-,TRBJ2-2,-,CASSLTSGNTGELFF,TGTGCCAGCAGTTTAACCTCAGGGAACACCGGGGAGCTGTTTTTT
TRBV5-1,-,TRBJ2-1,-,CASSLNRDDEQFF,TGCGCCAGCAGCCTGAACAGGGACGATGAGCAGTTCTTC
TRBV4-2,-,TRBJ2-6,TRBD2,CASRTSGSSGANVLTF,TGTGCCAGCAGGACTAGCGGGAGCTCTGGGGCCAACGTCCTGACTTTC